Listed here are 29 T cell receptor beta chains from one sample, sequenced in a study of blood T cell repertoires in COVID-19. The table came from immunoSEQ multiplex PCR; TCRdb's copy has only in-frame clones and leaves some out. In the table there are 250,000 to 300,000 clones, around 84% of which are singletons. The sequenced sample consisted of PBMCs or T cells enriched from blood (not recorded which). These receptors originate from a man between 18 and 29 years old who had recovered from COVID-19.

V and J are TRBV27 and TRBJ1-6; 7 nucleotides line up with TRBD1. V shed 5 bases and J 7 bases; nucleotides not matched to a gene: 11. Germline V gene data show CDR1 as MNHEY and CDR2 as SMNVEV (reference sequence). This CDR3 contains 16 residues. The chain's CDR3 is CASSTPLGQTNSPLHF. The CDR3 DNA is TGTGCCAGCAGTACGCCGTTGGGACAGACAAATTCACCCCTCCACTTT.

V is TRBV28 and J is TRBJ1-1, with unresolved D. V dropped 3 bases and J dropped 4 bases, with 6 bases sitting between them. The V gene's germline CDR1 is MDHEN and CDR2 SYDVKM. CDR3 length: 12 amino acids. The CDR3 sequence is CASSFRVTEAFF. CDR3 DNA sequence: TGTGCCAGCAGTTTCCGAGTCACTGAAGCTTTCTTT.

CDR3 sequence: CASSKGGRPYNEQFF. CDR3 coding DNA: TGTGCCAGCAGTAAGGGCGGGAGGCCTTATAATGAGCAGTTCTTC. The gene calls are TRBV6-4 and TRBJ2-1; 8 bases agree with TRBD2. The CDR3 runs to 15 residues. The V gene end was trimmed by 5 bases and the J gene end by 7 bases; junction bases not matched to a gene: 10. Germline lookup yields CDR1 MRHNA and CDR2 SNTAGT.

J is TRBJ2-2 and V is TRBV27; TRBD2 aligns across 8 bases. This CDR3 has 14 amino acids. Trimming at V came to 2 bases and at J to 6 bases, leaving 2 bases not matched to a gene. Germline V gives CDR1 MNHEY, CDR2 SMNVEV (reference sequence). CDR3 residues: CASSLAGGAGELFF. The DNA for the CDR3 is TGTGCCAGCAGTTTAGCGGGGGGAGCCGGGGAGCTGTTTTTT.

The chain employs TRBV5-1 and TRBJ2-5; 7 bases match TRBD2. Trimming at V came to 4 bases and at J to 1 base, leaving 7 bases not matched to a gene. Germline V lookup: CDR1 SGHRS, CDR2 YFSETQ. CDR3 length: 15 residues. In nucleotides, the CDR3 is TGCGCCAGCAGCGCCGGGACTAACGTCCAAGAGACCCAGTACTTC. As protein: CASSAGTNVQETQYF.

This clone was observed a single time. The genes are TRBV6-2 or TRBV6-3 and TRBJ2-3, with 7 nucleotides matching TRBD2. Germline CDR1 MNHEY, CDR2 SVGEGT. The trim removed 2 bases at V and 4 bases at J, leaving 9 bases unmatched. The CDR3 covers 16 residues. The CDR3 loop reads CASSYLRTSSSDTQYF. The DNA for the CDR3 is TGTGCCAGCAGTTACCTCCGGACTAGTTCTTCAGATACGCAGTATTTT.

The rearrangement links TRBV9 to TRBJ2-7; D remains ambiguous. The CDR3 extends over 10 amino acids. Germline V gene lookup returns CDR1 SGDLS and CDR2 YYNGEE. V shed 2 bases and J shed 5 bases, with 2 bases lying between them. The CDR3 here is CASSVNEQYF. The CDR3, as DNA: TGTGCCAGCAGCGTTAACGAGCAGTACTTC.

The chain combines TRBV18 with TRBJ1-2; no definite D call. This CDR3 has 18 residues. Germline CDR1 KGHSH, CDR2 LQKENI. V lost 5 bases and J lost 2, with 24 bases in between. The CDR3 loop reads CASSAVRTLDSENYGYTF. Here the CDR3 DNA reads TGTGCCAGCTCAGCGGTCCGGACTCTAGATTCCGAGAACTATGGCTACACCTTC.

The chain combines TRBV7-6 with TRBJ2-3; 7 bases fit TRBD2. The CDR3 is 17 residues long. Germline V gene data show CDR1 as SGHVS and CDR2 as FNYEAQ. With 3 bases clipped from V and 3 bases from J, the junction kept 12 bases outside the gene matches. This CDR3 reads CASSFGSVTGGTDTQYF. CDR3 DNA: TGTGCCAGCAGCTTTGGTTCTGTGACGGGAGGAACAGATACGCAGTATTTT.

This clone occurred once. This chain uses TRBV5-6 with TRBJ2-1; D is undetermined. The CDR3 has 15 residues. CDR1 and CDR2 (germline): SGHDT, YYEEEE. With 4 bases removed from V and 0 bases from J, the gap between germline ends came to 11 bases. As DNA, the CDR3 is TGTGCCAGCAGCGTCATTCATAGCTCCTACAATGAGCAGTTCTTC. Residues: CASSVIHSSYNEQFF.

This clone was seen a single time. The chain couples TRBV6-1 to TRBJ2-1; TRBD2 agrees at 9 bases. Germline trimming cut 4 bases from V and 5 bases from J; bases unmatched to any gene: 3. Germline CDR1 and CDR2: MNHNS and SASEGT. The CDR3 covers 14 residues. In DNA, the CDR3 is TGTGCCAGCAGTGTTGGCGGGGGGGACAATGAGCAGTTCTTC. It specifies CASSVGGGDNEQFF.

This chain connects TRBV7-9 to TRBJ1-4, with D possibly TRBD1 on 5 matching bases. Germline V gene lookup returns CDR1 SEHNR and CDR2 FQNEAQ (reference sequence). The CDR3 sequence is 15 residues long. Trimming stripped 3 bases from V and 4 bases from J, with 12 bases between. In nucleotides, the CDR3 is TGTGCCAGCAGCTTGACCGGCCAGGGTAATGAAAAACTGTTTTTT. Amino acid sequence: CASSLTGQGNEKLFF.

There are a few counts of this clone. J is TRBJ1-1 and V is TRBV5-1; 9 bases fit TRBD1. Losses at the gene ends were 4 bases for V and 6 bases for J; bases not matched to a gene: 10. This CDR3 is 15 amino acids long. Germline V gives CDR1 SGHRS, CDR2 YFSETQ. Here the CDR3 DNA reads TGCGCCAGCAGCCAACGGGACAGGGAAGAACCTGAAGCTTTCTTT. It codes for CASSQRDREEPEAFF.

The gene calls are TRBV3-1 (or the pseudogene TRBV3-2) and TRBJ1-2; TRBD1 agrees at 9 bases. The germline V gene has CDR1 LGHDT and CDR2 YNNKEL (reference sequence). Trimming removed 6 bases from V and 4 bases from J; junction bases left unmatched: 3. This CDR3 is built from 13 residues. CDR3 sequence: CASSRDRAYGYTF. CDR3 nucleotides: TGTGCCAGCAGTCGGGACAGGGCCTATGGCTACACCTTC.

This clone was seen once. The CDR3 DNA is TGTGCCAGCAGCCAATCCCAAGGCAGGGTCACTGAAGCTTTCTTT. Translated, it gives CASSQSQGRVTEAFF. This chain joins TRBV3-1 (or the pseudogene TRBV3-2) and TRBJ1-1, with D tentatively TRBD1 (5 bases). Looked up from germline, CDR1 is LGHDT and CDR2 is YNNKEL (reference sequence). This CDR3 spans 15 amino acids. The V and J ends lost 2 bases and 4 bases respectively, with 14 bases between them.

This chain uses TRBV5-1 with TRBJ1-1; TRBD1 aligns across 9 bases. The CDR3 length is 14 residues. The germline V gene encodes CDR1 SGHRS and CDR2 YFSETQ. The V segment lost 5 bases and the J segment 2 bases; nucleotides outside the gene matches: 4. The CDR3 bases are TGCGCCAGCAGGCGGACAGGGGCCAACACTGAAGCTTTCTTT. Translating it yields CASRRTGANTEAFF.

This clone was recorded only once. CDR3 protein: CASSEELPRGDEQFF. CDR3 nucleotide sequence: TGTGCCAGCAGTGAAGAGCTCCCCCGGGGGGATGAGCAGTTCTTC. This chain links TRBV2 with TRBJ2-1; 7 bases map to TRBD2. Germline-derived CDR1 and CDR2 are SNHLY and FYNNEI. The CDR3 extends over 15 amino acids. Trimming cost V 1 base and J 8 bases; bases outside gene matches: 8.

To note about this clone: Because the CDR3's place on the DNA is in doubt, the DNA is left out and the CDR3 is given as listed by TCRdb. The chain is built from TRBV27 and TRBJ1-5; no DNA check was done on the table's D call, TRBD1. The germline V gene encodes CDR1 MNHEY and CDR2 SMNVEV (reference sequence). The length of the CDR3 is 15 amino acids, counting both ends. CDR3: CASSTSDRANQPQHF.

This clone was seen just once. V and J are TRBV28 and TRBJ2-3; 11 nucleotides align to TRBD2. J lost 0 bases, V lost 11 bases, and 13 bases had no gene match. The CDR3 has 17 residues. Germline CDR1 reads MDHEN; CDR2 reads SYDVKM. This CDR3 is CAGRSGTSGASTDTQYF. The CDR3 DNA is TGTGCCGGACGAAGCGGGACTAGCGGAGCTAGCACAGATACGCAGTATTTT.

The rearrangement links TRBV12-5 to TRBJ2-2; 10 bases match TRBD1. Germline assignment: CDR1 LGHNT and CDR2 FRNRAP. This CDR3 region has 18 residues. After removal of 6 bases from V and 0 bases from J, the junction contained 10 bases not matched to a gene. CDR3 DNA sequence: TGTGCTAGTGGAAACCCGACAGGGGGCTCCCCGAACACCGGGGAGCTGTTTTTT. Protein: CASGNPTGGSPNTGELFF.

CDR3 protein: CASRPDGSSGNTIYF. The CDR3 DNA sequence: TGTGCCAGCAGGCCGGACGGGAGCTCTGGAAACACCATATATTTT. The rearrangement uses TRBV5-5 and TRBJ1-3, with D uncertain. In germline, CDR1 is SGHKS, CDR2 YYEKEE (reference sequence). CDR3 length: 15 residues. V was trimmed by 5 bases and J by 0 bases, leaving 12 bases between them.

CDR3 sequence (DNA): TGTGCCAGCAGTATCATGGCGGGGCTGGGGGCCGGGGAGCTGTTTTTT. Translating gives CASSIMAGLGAGELFF. This rearrangement joins TRBV11-1 to TRBJ2-2; tentatively, D is TRBD2 (6 bases). CDR3 length: 16 amino acids. Trimming took 6 bases from V and 6 from J, leaving 20 bases between them. The germline gives CDR1 SGHAT, CDR2 FQDESV (reference sequence).

On this clone itself: The sample carries other DNA sequences with the same CDR3. This sequence joins TRBV5-4 and TRBJ1-1; 7 bases fit TRBD1. This CDR3 comprises 14 residues. Unmatched junction bases numbered 4, after V lost 0 bases and J lost 5 bases. CDR1 is SGHNT, CDR2 YYREEE, per germline (reference sequence). CDR3 sequence: CASSLGQGGTEAFF. CDR3 bases: TGTGCCAGCAGCTTGGGACAGGGTGGTACTGAAGCTTTCTTT.

The rearrangement joins TRBV28 to TRBJ2-1, with 14 bases lining up with TRBD2. With V trimmed by 5 bases and J by 6 bases, 6 bases remained unmatched. The CDR3 has 16 residues. The germline V gene encodes CDR1 MDHEN and CDR2 SYDVKM. CDR3 amino acids: CASSPGTSGSGNEQFF. The CDR3 bases are TGTGCCAGCAGTCCGGGGACTAGCGGGAGTGGCAATGAGCAGTTCTTC.

The rearrangement uses TRBV15 and TRBJ2-7; 10 bases agree with TRBD1. The CDR3 has 14 residues. The V gene's germline CDR1 is LNHNV and CDR2 YYDKDF (reference sequence). Losses at the gene ends were 0 bases for V and 6 bases for J; bases not matched to a gene: 2. This chain's CDR3 is CATSRDWTGGEQYF. In nucleotides, the CDR3 is TGTGCCACCAGCAGAGATTGGACAGGGGGCGAGCAGTACTTC. Filled out from reference TRBV15 and TRBJ2-7, the complete variable domain reads DAMVIQNPRYQVTQFGKPVTLSCSQTLNHNVMYWYQQKSSQAPKLLFHYYDKDFNNEADTPDNFQSRRPNTSFCFLDIRSPGLGDTAMYLCATSRDWTGGEQYFGPGTRLTVT.

The chain uses TRBV25-1 and TRBJ1-2; D unclear. The CDR3 runs 11 residues. V was trimmed by 3 bases and J by 3 bases, leaving 2 bases between them. Germline assignment: CDR1 MGHDK and CDR2 SYGVNS. The CDR3 bases are TGTGCCAGCAGTGACTACTATGGCTACACCTTC. Translating gives CASSDYYGYTF.

This sequence joins TRBV6-1 and TRBJ2-5, with TRBD1 matching 8 bases. CDR1 and CDR2 from the germline V gene are MNHNS and SASEGT. V trimming: 0 bases; J trimming: 7 bases; junction bases outside the gene matches: 1. This CDR3 has 13 amino acids. The CDR3 spells CASSEAGTGTQYF. The CDR3 region has the DNA TGTGCCAGCAGTGAAGCTGGGACAGGGACCCAGTACTTC.

The chain links TRBV19 to TRBJ1-6; the match to TRBD1 covers 7 bases. CDR1 and CDR2 (germline): LNHDA, SQIVND (reference sequence). This CDR3 contains 15 residues. V shed 5 bases and J 6 bases; nucleotides not matched to a gene: 7. CDR3 in DNA: TGTGCCAGTAGTCTCGGACAGGAGATTAATTCACCCCTCCACTTT. Encoded protein: CASSLGQEINSPLHF.

As regards this clone: One junction end does not reproduce the germline sequence, and a read error may be involved. This chain joins TRBV3-1 (or the pseudogene TRBV3-2) and TRBJ1-2; a possible D gene is TRBD1 (5 bases). The CDR3 runs 14 residues. Germline-derived CDR1 and CDR2 are LGHDT and YNNKEL (reference sequence). DNA for the CDR3: TGTGCCAGCAGCCAAGGACAGCTGATCTATGGTTACACCTTC. Residues: CASSQGQLIYGYTF.